The 16 T cell receptor beta chains below come from one sample, sequenced in a study of technical replicates of blood from a few donors. TCRdb's copy holds only in-frame clones and misses some; the assay was immunoSEQ multiplex PCR. The table includes approximately 75,000 clones, approximately 80% detected once. Specimen: PBMCs. These receptors all come from a human donor in good health. Some clones in this sample may be carry-over from other donors' samples.

In this sample, this clone turned up once. This chain connects TRBV30 to TRBJ2-3; possible D gene TRBD1, 5 bases. V lost 0 bases and J 4 bases, leaving 5 bases between the germline ends. Germline assignment: CDR1 GTSNPN and CDR2 SVGIG (reference sequence). The CDR3 covers 12 residues. The CDR3 DNA reads as TGTGCCTGGAGTGTACAGGCAGATACGCAGTATTTT. Its translation is CAWSVQADTQYF. Drawing the rest from reference TRBV30 and TRBJ2-3, the complete variable domain is SQTIHQWPATLVQPVGSPLSLECTVEGTSNPNLYWYRQAAGRGLQLLFYSVGIGQISSEVPQNLSASRPQDRQFILSSKKLLLSDSGFYLCAWSVQADTQYFGPGTRLTVL.

This rearrangement joins TRBV6-5 to TRBJ2-4, with D perhaps matching TRBD2 (6 bases). This CDR3 comprises 16 residues. CDR1 is MNHEY and CDR2 is SVGAGI in the germline V gene. The ends were cut back, 0 bases at V and 1 base at J, with 10 bases in the middle. CDR3 bases: TGTGCCAGCAGTTACTCGGGCGGAGGGGCCAAAAACATTCAGTACTTC. Encoded protein: CASSYSGGGAKNIQYF.

This chain uses TRBV7-9 with TRBJ2-1; D not certain. CDR1 is SEHNR, CDR2 FQNEAQ, per germline (reference sequence). Trimming cost V 5 bases and J 9 bases, with 14 bases left between them. The CDR3 contains 13 residues. As DNA, the CDR3 is TGTGCCAGCAGCACCCTTATAGTCGGTGAGCAGTTCTTC. This codes for CASSTLIVGEQFF. The full variable domain, its missing parts supplied by reference TRBV7-9 and TRBJ2-1, is DTGVSQNPRHKITKRGQNVTFRCDPISEHNRLYWYRQTLGQGPEFLTYFQNEAQLEKSRLLSDRFSAERPKGSFSTLEIQRTEQGDSAMYLCASSTLIVGEQFFGPGTRLTVL.

The CDR3 sequence: CASSIGQGWADTQYF. The CDR3 region has the DNA TGTGCCAGCAGCATTGGACAGGGTTGGGCAGATACGCAGTATTTT. The V and J genes are TRBV11-1 and TRBJ2-3, with TRBD1 matching 8 bases. CDR1 and CDR2 from the germline V gene are SGHAT and FQDESV (reference sequence). The ends lost 5 bases at V and 4 bases at J; junction bases unmatched: 8. The CDR3 is made up of 15 amino acids.

The V gene is TRBV5-1, the J gene TRBJ2-7; tentatively, D is TRBD1 (6 bases). V lost 4 bases, J lost 5 bases, and 13 bases lay in between. The CDR3 runs 13 residues. Germline lookup yields CDR1 SGHRS and CDR2 YFSETQ. As DNA, the CDR3 is TGCGCCAGCAGCGCCCTCCCAGGGGACGAGCAGTACTTC. Its translation: CASSALPGDEQYF.

The CDR3 DNA sequence: TGTGCCAGCAGTTACGGGCAGTCAGGAGGGTACAATGAGCAGTTCTTC. Its protein product is CASSYGQSGGYNEQFF. J is TRBJ2-1 and V is TRBV6-5; D may be TRBD2 (6 bases). Trimming pared 2 bases from V and 4 bases from J, leaving 15 bases between. CDR3 size: 16 residues. Germline V gives CDR1 MNHEY, CDR2 SVGAGI.

The chain uses TRBV7-3 and TRBJ2-5; the match to TRBD2 covers 8 bases. V lost 5 bases and J lost 1; bases outside the gene matches: 12. This CDR3 region has 17 residues. Germline V gives CDR1 SGHTA, CDR2 FQGTGA. As DNA, the CDR3 is TGTGCCAGCAGCCCCGGAGGGCTAGCGGGCCTCCAAGAGACCCAGTACTTC. Protein product: CASSPGGLAGLQETQYF.

The V and J genes are TRBV7-8 and TRBJ1-2, with 8 bases that match TRBD1. The CDR3 totals 14 residues. With 5 bases clipped from V and 1 base from J, the junction kept 3 bases outside the gene matches. Germline V gives CDR1 SGHVS, CDR2 FQNEAQ. The CDR3 reads CASSTGQVNYGYTF. CDR3 in DNA: TGTGCCAGCAGCACGGGACAGGTTAACTATGGCTACACCTTC.

The chain recombines TRBV25-1 with TRBJ2-5; D perhaps matches TRBD2 (6 bases). With 4 bases removed from V and 9 bases from J, the gap between germline ends came to 9 bases. The CDR3 covers 11 residues. Germline assignment: CDR1 MGHDK and CDR2 SYGVNS. CDR3 protein: CASSVGGAQYF. CDR3 sequence (DNA): TGTGCCAGCAGTGTCGGAGGGGCCCAGTACTTC. Full variable domain (missing parts from reference TRBV25-1 and TRBJ2-5): EADIYQTPRYLVIGTGKKITLECSQTMGHDKMYWYQQDPGMELHLIHYSYGVNSTEKGDLSSESTVSRIRTEHFPLTLESARPSHTSQYLCASSVGGAQYFGPGTRLLVL.

V is TRBV5-1 and J is TRBJ2-1, with D possibly matching TRBD1 (5 bases). Deletions cut 3 bases from V and 7 bases from J, with 11 bases between. Germline CDR1 and CDR2: SGHRS and YFSETQ. This CDR3 has 13 amino acids. The CDR3 region is CASSSSRQNEQFF. The CDR3 nucleotides read TGCGCCAGCAGCTCCAGTCGACAGAATGAGCAGTTCTTC. Using reference TRBV5-1 and TRBJ2-1 for the parts outside the CDR3, the full variable domain is KAGVTQTPRYLIKTRGQQVTLSCSPISGHRSVSWYQQTPGQGLQFLFEYFSETQRNKGNFPGRFSGRQFSNSRSEMNVSTLELGDSALYLCASSSSRQNEQFFGPGTRLTVL.

This sequence joins TRBV9 and TRBJ2-7, with 10 bases identical to TRBD2. Trimming cost V 3 bases and J 7 bases; bases outside gene matches: 16. CDR1 is SGDLS and CDR2 is YYNGEE in the germline V gene. The CDR3 has 17 residues. The CDR3 spells CASSAGPGAGGPKEQYF. CDR3 bases: TGTGCCAGCAGCGCCGGCCCAGGAGCGGGGGGGCCAAAGGAGCAGTACTTC.

This clone has only one observation. The chain uses TRBV19 and TRBJ1-1, with D perhaps TRBD1 (6 bases). Germline lookup yields CDR1 LNHDA and CDR2 SQIVND (reference sequence). The CDR3 length is 14 residues. V was clipped by 7 bases and J by 0 bases, with 12 bases between them. The CDR3 region is CASNRGIMNTEAFF. CDR3 nucleotides: TGTGCCAGTAATAGGGGGATTATGAACACTGAAGCTTTCTTT. The whole variable domain, remainder taken from reference TRBV19 and TRBJ1-1, is DGGITQSPKYLFRKEGQNVTLSCEQNLNHDAMYWYRQDPGQGLRLIYYSQIVNDFQKGDIAEGYSVSREKKESFPLTVTSAQKNPTAFYLCASNRGIMNTEAFFGQGTRLTVV.

The chain carries TRBV4-2 and TRBJ2-3; TRBD2 matches at 9 bases. Trimming removed 0 bases from V and 0 bases from J; junction bases left unmatched: 13. CDR3 size: 20 residues. Germline V CDR1 and CDR2: LGHNA, YNFKEQ. The chain's CDR3 is CASSQEALILAGTSTDTQYF. The CDR3 region has the DNA TGTGCCAGCAGCCAAGAGGCCTTGATCCTAGCGGGGACAAGCACAGATACGCAGTATTTT.

The genes are TRBV5-6 and TRBJ2-5, with 9 bases matching TRBD1. CDR1 is SGHDT, CDR2 YYEEEE, per germline. CDR3 length: 15 amino acids. V dropped 3 bases and J dropped 4; count of bases not matched to a gene: 7. This CDR3 is CASSWGTGLIETQYF. The CDR3 nucleotides are TGTGCCAGCAGCTGGGGGACAGGGTTAATAGAGACCCAGTACTTC.

The genes are TRBV7-9 and TRBJ1-2; D not resolved. The CDR3 is 17 residues long. Trimming took 4 bases from V and 8 from J, leaving 26 bases between them. Germline V gene data show CDR1 as SEHNR and CDR2 as FQNEAQ (reference sequence). CDR3 sequence: CASSSILGPGIGKGYTF. The CDR3 region has the DNA TGTGCCAGCAGCTCGATCCTAGGCCCGGGGATTGGGAAGGGCTACACCTTC.

V usage is TRBV2 and J usage is TRBJ2-2; 10 nucleotides match TRBD2. CDR1 SNHLY and CDR2 FYNNEI come from the germline V gene. CDR3 length equals 16 residues. J was trimmed by 5 bases and V by 7 bases; bases with no gene match: 10. This chain's CDR3 is CASIEGLLAGTGELFF. The CDR3 DNA sequence: TGTGCCAGCATTGAGGGTCTACTAGCGGGGACCGGGGAGCTGTTTTTT.